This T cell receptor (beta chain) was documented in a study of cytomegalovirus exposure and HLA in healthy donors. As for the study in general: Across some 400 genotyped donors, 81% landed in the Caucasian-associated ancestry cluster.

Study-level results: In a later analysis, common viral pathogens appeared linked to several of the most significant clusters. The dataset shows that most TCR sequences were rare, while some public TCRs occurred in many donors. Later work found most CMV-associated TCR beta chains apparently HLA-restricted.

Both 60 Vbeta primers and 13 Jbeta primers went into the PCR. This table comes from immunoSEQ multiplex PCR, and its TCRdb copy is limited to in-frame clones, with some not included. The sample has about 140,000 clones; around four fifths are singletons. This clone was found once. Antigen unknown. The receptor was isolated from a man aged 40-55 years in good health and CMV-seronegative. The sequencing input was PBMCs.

CDR3 bases: TGTGCCAGCAGTGCTAGCGGGGGGAATAAAGAGACCCAGTACTTC. This gives the protein CASSASGGNKETQYF. The rearrangement joins TRBV27 to TRBJ2-5, with 11 bases identical to TRBD2. CDR3 size: 15 residues. CDR1 and CDR2 from the germline V gene are MNHEY and SMNVEV (reference sequence). V shed 5 bases, J shed 3 bases, and the junction held 5 bases outside the gene matches.